These 10 T cell receptor beta chains came from one sample sequenced in a study of cytomegalovirus exposure and HLA in healthy donors. The PCR had 60 Vbeta and 13 Jbeta primers. Generated by immunoSEQ multiplex PCR, the TCRdb table keeps only in-frame clones and is missing some. Counted here are about 99,000 clones, 60% to 80% occurring once; the ten biggest clones make up 4%. Sequencing was performed on PBMCs. Receptors were obtained from a man aged 45-65 years in good health and CMV-seropositive.

The rearrangement links TRBV2 to TRBJ2-5; 9 bases fit TRBD2. The CDR3 totals 13 residues. Germline V gene data show CDR1 as SNHLY and CDR2 as FYNNEI. V was pared by 10 bases and J by 4 bases, with 7 bases of the junction left unmatched. The CDR3 reads CATGTAGGETQYF. In nucleotides, the CDR3 is TGTGCCACCGGGACAGCGGGAGGAGAGACCCAGTACTTC.

The chain recombines TRBV18 with TRBJ1-1; perhaps TRBD1 as D (5 bases). Germline values: CDR1 KGHSH, CDR2 LQKENI. Trimming shortened V by 3 bases and J by 5 bases, and 10 bases separated the two germline ends. This CDR3 comprises 13 residues. CDR3 protein: CASSPRDWTEAFF. The DNA for the CDR3 is TGTGCCAGCTCACCTCGGGACTGGACTGAAGCTTTCTTT.

The chain has TRBV30 and TRBJ2-7; a weak D match, TRBD1 (5 bases). V was pared by 5 bases and J by 0 bases, with 11 bases between. The CDR3 runs 13 residues. Germline CDR1 GTSNPN, CDR2 SVGIG (reference sequence). The CDR3 loop is CAWGHGGSYEQYF. Here the CDR3 DNA reads TGTGCCTGGGGACACGGTGGCTCCTACGAGCAGTACTTC.

V gene TRBV27 combines with J gene TRBJ2-2, with 16 bases aligning to TRBD2. V dropped 5 bases and J dropped 1; count of bases not matched to a gene: 4. Germline values: CDR1 MNHEY, CDR2 SMNVEV (reference sequence). The CDR3 length is 18 residues. This CDR3 reads CASSGTSGRARNTGELFF. CDR3 in DNA: TGTGCCAGCAGTGGGACTAGCGGGAGGGCCAGGAACACCGGGGAGCTGTTTTTT.

The rearrangement uses TRBV5-1 and TRBJ2-1; possibly TRBD1 for D (6 bases). V lost 2 bases, J lost 2 bases, and 11 bases lay in between. There are 15 residues in the CDR3. Germline V gene sequence: CDR1 SGHRS, CDR2 YFSETQ. The CDR3 DNA follows: TGCGCCAGCAGCTTCGCAGGGGTCCCCTACAATGAGCAGTTCTTC. Translated, it gives CASSFAGVPYNEQFF.

J is TRBJ2-1 and V is TRBV9; TRBD2 aligns across 9 bases. V was pared by 0 bases and J by 7 bases, with 8 bases of the junction left unmatched. CDR1 and CDR2 from the germline V gene are SGDLS and YYNGEE. This CDR3 region has 16 residues. The CDR3 region is CASSVGPAGGGNEQFF. In nucleotides, the CDR3 is TGTGCCAGCAGCGTAGGTCCAGCGGGAGGCGGTAATGAGCAGTTCTTC.

This clone has just one count. The chain has TRBV4-1 and TRBJ2-7; 9 nucleotides align to TRBD2. V shed 1 base and J 6 bases; nucleotides not matched to a gene: 4. The CDR3 runs to 14 residues. The germline V gene has CDR1 MGHRA and CDR2 YSYEKL. The CDR3 coding sequence is TGCGCCAGCAGCCAAGTGCGGGAGGGCCCCGAGCAGTACTTC. Protein product: CASSQVREGPEQYF.

The chain has TRBV9 and TRBJ2-1; TRBD2 matches at 11 bases. Unmatched junction bases numbered 7, after V lost 0 bases and J lost 5 bases. CDR1 and CDR2 (germline): SGDLS, YYNGEE. The CDR3 spans 17 residues. CDR3 amino acids: CASSVAPSGRTHNEQFF. The CDR3 bases are TGTGCCAGCAGCGTAGCGCCTAGCGGGAGGACACACAATGAGCAGTTCTTC.

This clone appeared once. The chain uses TRBV4-1 and TRBJ2-7; 9 bases match TRBD2. CDR1 and CDR2 from the germline V gene are MGHRA and YSYEKL. There are 14 residues in the CDR3. Trimming took 4 bases from V and 3 from J; bases not matched to a gene: 4. The CDR3 protein is CASSLAGGVYEQYF. The CDR3 DNA follows: TGCGCCAGCAGCCTGGCGGGGGGGGTCTACGAGCAGTACTTC.

The chain combines TRBV7-6 with TRBJ2-7, with 11 bases that match TRBD2. V dropped 5 bases and J dropped 2; count of bases not matched to a gene: 5. CDR1 and CDR2 from the germline V gene are SGHVS and FNYEAQ. The CDR3 spans 15 residues. The CDR3 nucleotides are TGTGCCAGCAGCCCAGAGGGACTAGCGGCCTACGAGCAGTACTTC. It codes for CASSPEGLAAYEQYF.